The present entry profiles one TCR beta chain with its context. Its antigen remains unknown. CDR1 SNHLY and CDR2 FYNNEI come from the germline V gene. The CDR3 runs to 16 residues. The V and J ends lost 2 bases and 9 bases, in that order; junction bases with no gene match: 9. This entry comes from a study of cytomegalovirus exposure and HLA in healthy donors. Study outcomes and limitations: Sequence variants that were highly shared formed a cluster that was likely a sequencing artifact.

It was with 60 Vbeta and 13 Jbeta primers that the PCR ran. TCRdb's table, derived via immunoSEQ multiplex PCR, lists solely in-frame clones and lacks some. The data show more than 100,000 clones, with roughly three quarters seen just once and around 10% held by the top ten. This chain uses TRBV2 with TRBJ2-1, with 11 bases fitting TRBD1. The source material was PBMCs. The clonotype comes from a young woman in good health and CMV-seropositive. CDR3 protein: CASSERRTGGKGEQFF. The DNA of the CDR3 is TGTGCCAGCAGTGAAAGAAGGACAGGGGGCAAGGGTGAGCAGTTCTTC.